A selection of T cell receptor beta chains follows, all from one sample in a study of blood T cell repertoires in COVID-19. Here immunoSEQ multiplex PCR was the method, and the copy in TCRdb shows in-frame clones only, minus some. The table records roughly 43,000 clones, about nine tenths of them present only once. Material for sequencing was peripheral blood. These receptors came from a man aged 55 to 70 with active COVID-19. Each CDR3 is given with its conserved first and last residue. The D gene is left open where the match is weak. Some rows have no size entry. The others give once, few or many, or a class for an expanded clone.

TGCGCCAGCAGCCAACGGCAGGGCGTCTACGAGCAGTACTTC,CASSQRQGVYEQYF,NA,TRBJ2-7,TRBV4-1,NA
TGTGCCAGCACCGGGCAGGGTGCGGGGTCACCCCTCCACTTT,CASTGQGAGSPLHF,NA,TRBJ1-6,TRBV6-5,NA
TGCAGTGCTAGCGGGGGTAACAGCTACACCTTC,CSASGGNSYTF,once,TRBJ1-2,TRBV20-1,NA
TGTGCCAGCTCACGAAAGGGACAGCCTAATTCCTACGAGCAGTACTTC,CASSRKGQPNSYEQYF,NA,TRBJ2-7,TRBV18,TRBD1
TGTGCCAGCTCACCTGGACAGGGCCGGAATCAGCCCCAGCATTTT,CASSPGQGRNQPQHF,NA,TRBJ1-5,TRBV18,TRBD1
TGTGCCAGCAGTGAGCCGGGACTAGCCGGAGGTGAGCAGTTCTTC,CASSEPGLAGGEQFF,NA,TRBJ2-1,TRBV6-1,TRBD2
TGTGCCAGCAGTTACTCAGAGTGGAATCAGCCCCAGCATTTT,CASSYSEWNQPQHF,NA,TRBJ1-5,TRBV6-6,NA
TGTGCCAGCTCAACAGGGGACACTGAAGCTTTCTTT,CASSTGDTEAFF,few,TRBJ1-1,TRBV3-1/TRBV3-2,TRBD1
TGTGCCAGCAGAGAAGGTAGCGGCACAGATACGCAGTATTTT,CASREGSGTDTQYF,NA,TRBJ2-3,TRBV5-4,NA
TGTGCCAGCAGCCCCTCAGGGGGCCTATATGGCTACACCTTC,CASSPSGGLYGYTF,NA,TRBJ1-2,TRBV7-3,TRBD1